The 10 T cell receptor beta chains below all came from one sample that was sequenced in a study of blood T cell repertoires in COVID-19. Produced via immunoSEQ multiplex PCR; TCRdb's table is partial and in-frame only. The sample has more than 55,000 clones; around 82% are singletons. The sequencing sample was made of peripheral blood. These receptors were taken from a man at least 80 years old with active or convalescent COVID-19.

The chain recombines TRBV5-1 with TRBJ2-7, with TRBD2 matching over 9 bases. After removal of 1 base from V and 6 bases from J, the junction contained 5 bases not matched to a gene. This CDR3 contains 14 residues. Germline assignment: CDR1 SGHRS and CDR2 YFSETQ. The CDR3 DNA reads as TGCGCCAGCAGCTTGTTAGCGGGGGAAGGCGAGCAGTACTTC. It specifies CASSLLAGEGEQYF.

The chain combines TRBV18 with TRBJ2-7, with D maybe TRBD1 (6 bases). The CDR3 runs to 14 residues. Germline V gene lookup returns CDR1 KGHSH and CDR2 LQKENI. V shed 2 bases and J shed 9 bases, with 17 bases lying between them. The CDR3 reads CASSPGADRKVQYF. For the CDR3, the DNA is TGTGCCAGCTCACCAGGGGCTGACAGGAAGGTGCAGTACTTC.

The chain uses TRBV7-6 and TRBJ2-1; 8 nucleotides line up with TRBD2. After removal of 5 bases from V and 7 bases from J, the junction contained 10 bases not matched to a gene. CDR3 length: 15 amino acids. Germline lookup yields CDR1 SGHVS and CDR2 FNYEAQ. The CDR3 coding sequence is TGTGCCAGCAGCCTTCGCGGGGGGCCGGGGAATGAGCAGTTCTTC. As protein: CASSLRGGPGNEQFF.

This clone has only one observation. The chain combines TRBV2 with TRBJ2-5; 10 nucleotides align to TRBD2. From germline, CDR1 is SNHLY and CDR2 FYNNEI. The CDR3 is 14 residues long. The V segment lost 7 bases and the J segment 5 bases; nucleotides outside the gene matches: 7. CDR3 nucleotides: TGTGCCAGCACCCCACTAGCGGGGACCGAGACCCAGTACTTC. The encoded protein is CASTPLAGTETQYF.

The J gene is TRBJ1-1, the V gene TRBV18, with a tentative D call TRBD1 (6 bases). CDR1 is KGHSH and CDR2 is LQKENI in the germline V gene. Trimming shortened V by 3 bases and J by 3 bases, and 14 bases separated the two germline ends. This CDR3 comprises 15 residues. CDR3 DNA: TGTGCCAGCTCACCCACAGGGTTTGTGGACACTGAAGCTTTCTTT. Translated: CASSPTGFVDTEAFF.

The V and J genes are TRBV12-5 and TRBJ2-3, with D unclear. The CDR3 sequence is 12 residues long. The V gene's germline CDR1 is LGHNT and CDR2 FRNRAP. Trimming took 6 bases from V and 8 from J, leaving 12 bases between them. This CDR3 is CASGFPEATQYF. Written as DNA, the CDR3 is TGTGCTAGTGGCTTCCCCGAGGCTACGCAGTATTTT. Complete variable domain (other parts from reference TRBV12-5 and TRBJ2-3): DARVTQTPRHKVTEMGQEVTMRCQPILGHNTVFWYRQTMMQGLELLAYFRNRAPLDDSGMPKDRFSAEMPDATLATLKIQPSEPRDSAVYFCASGFPEATQYFGPGTRLTVL.

V and J are TRBV27 and TRBJ2-7; the D gene is possibly TRBD2 (7 bases). Trimming removed 1 base at V and 2 bases at J, with 18 bases between. This CDR3 is 17 amino acids long. Germline V gene data show CDR1 as MNHEY and CDR2 as SMNVEV (reference sequence). The CDR3 loop is CASSLFGGRGTPYEQYF. The CDR3 DNA follows: TGTGCCAGCAGTTTATTCGGGGGGCGGGGGACTCCCTACGAGCAGTACTTC.

In its sample, this clone was seen a few times. The DNA of the CDR3 is TGTGCCAGCAGCCAGTTACACGACACTGAAGCTTTCTTT. This sequence encodes CASSQLHDTEAFF. The rearrangement uses TRBV3-1 (or the pseudogene TRBV3-2) and TRBJ1-1; D is ambiguous. Trimming removed 3 bases from V and 3 bases from J, with 8 bases in between. The germline gives CDR1 LGHDT, CDR2 YNNKEL (reference sequence). The CDR3 loop spans 13 amino acids.

This clone was seen a few times. V and J are TRBV18 and TRBJ1-6; 8 bases fit TRBD1. V shed 6 bases, J shed 12 bases, and the junction held 13 bases outside the gene matches. Germline V gene lookup returns CDR1 KGHSH and CDR2 LQKENI. This CDR3 comprises 15 residues. The CDR3: CASSRDGQGAQPLHF. Here the CDR3 DNA reads TGTGCCAGCTCCCGGGATGGGCAGGGGGCTCAACCCCTCCACTTT.

V usage is TRBV7-9 and J usage is TRBJ1-1; the match to TRBD1 covers 9 bases. CDR1 is SEHNR and CDR2 is FQNEAQ in the germline V gene (reference sequence). With V trimmed by 5 bases and J by 5 bases, 6 bases remained unmatched. The CDR3 is made up of 14 amino acids. CDR3 nucleotide sequence: TGTGCCAGCAGCGAAGGACAGGGGACTACTGAAGCTTTCTTT. It encodes CASSEGQGTTEAFF. The complete variable domain, with remaining parts taken from reference TRBV7-9 and TRBJ1-1, reads DTGVSQNPRHKITKRGQNVTFRCDPISEHNRLYWYRQTLGQGPEFLTYFQNEAQLEKSRLLSDRFSAERPKGSFSTLEIQRTEQGDSAMYLCASSEGQGTTEAFFGQGTRLTVV.